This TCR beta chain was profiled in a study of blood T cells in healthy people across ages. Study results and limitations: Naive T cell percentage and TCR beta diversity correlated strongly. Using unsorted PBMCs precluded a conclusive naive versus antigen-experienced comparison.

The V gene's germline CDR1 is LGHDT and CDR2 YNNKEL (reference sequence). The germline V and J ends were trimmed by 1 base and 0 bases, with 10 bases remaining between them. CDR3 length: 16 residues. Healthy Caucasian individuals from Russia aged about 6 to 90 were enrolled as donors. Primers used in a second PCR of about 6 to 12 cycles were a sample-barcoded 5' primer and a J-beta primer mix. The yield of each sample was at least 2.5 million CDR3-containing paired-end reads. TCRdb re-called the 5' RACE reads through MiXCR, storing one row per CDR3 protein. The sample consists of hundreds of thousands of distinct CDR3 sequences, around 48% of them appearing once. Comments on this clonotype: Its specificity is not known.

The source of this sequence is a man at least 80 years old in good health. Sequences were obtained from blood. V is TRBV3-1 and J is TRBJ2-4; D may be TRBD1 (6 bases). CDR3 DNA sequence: TGTGCCAGCAGCCAAGTTGGACAGATAGCCAAAAACATTCAGTACTTC. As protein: CASSQVGQIAKNIQYF. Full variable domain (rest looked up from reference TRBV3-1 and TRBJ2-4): DTAVSQTPKYLVTQMGNDKSIKCEQNLGHDTMYWYKQDSKKFLKIMFSYNNKELIINETVPNRFSPKSPDKAHLNLHINSLELGDSAVYFCASSQVGQIAKNIQYFGAGTRLSVL.